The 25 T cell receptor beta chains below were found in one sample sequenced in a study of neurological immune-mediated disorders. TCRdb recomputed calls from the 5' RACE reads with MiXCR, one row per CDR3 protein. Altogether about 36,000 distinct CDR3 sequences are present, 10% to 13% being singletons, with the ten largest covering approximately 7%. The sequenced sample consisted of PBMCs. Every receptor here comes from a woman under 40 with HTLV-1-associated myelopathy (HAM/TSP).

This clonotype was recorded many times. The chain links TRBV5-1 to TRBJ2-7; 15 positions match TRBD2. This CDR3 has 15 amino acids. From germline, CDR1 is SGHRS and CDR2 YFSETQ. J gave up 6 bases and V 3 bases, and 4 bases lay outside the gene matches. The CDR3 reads CASSWTSGGAGEQYF. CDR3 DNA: TGCGCCAGCAGCTGGACTAGCGGGGGGGCAGGCGAGCAGTACTTC.

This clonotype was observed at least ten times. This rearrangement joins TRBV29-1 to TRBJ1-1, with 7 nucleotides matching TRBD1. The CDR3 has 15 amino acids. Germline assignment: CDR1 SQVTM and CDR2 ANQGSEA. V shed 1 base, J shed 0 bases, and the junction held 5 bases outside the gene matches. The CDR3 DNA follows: TGCAGCGTTGAAGGTAGGGGGCTAGTGAACACTGAAGCTTTCTTT. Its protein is CSVEGRGLVNTEAFF.

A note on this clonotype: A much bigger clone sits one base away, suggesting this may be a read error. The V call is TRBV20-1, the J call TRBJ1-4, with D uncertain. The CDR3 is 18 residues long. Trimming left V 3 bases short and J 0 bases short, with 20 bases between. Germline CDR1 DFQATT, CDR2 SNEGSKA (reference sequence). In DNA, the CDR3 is TGCAGTGCTAGCTGGAGCCTTAATTTTGGGGCAACTAATGAAAAACTGTTTTTT. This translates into CSASWSLNFGATNEKLFF.

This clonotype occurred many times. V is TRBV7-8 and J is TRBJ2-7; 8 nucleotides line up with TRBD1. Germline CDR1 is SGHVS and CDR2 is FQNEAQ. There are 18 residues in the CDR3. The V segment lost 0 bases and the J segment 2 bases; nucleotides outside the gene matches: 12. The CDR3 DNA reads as TGTGCCAGCAGCTTAGCGGGGGGCAAAGGACAGGGAACCTACGAGCAGTACTTC. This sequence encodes CASSLAGGKGQGTYEQYF. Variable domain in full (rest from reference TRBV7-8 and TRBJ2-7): GAGVSQSPRYKVAKRGQDVALRCDPISGHVSLFWYQQALGQGPEFLTYFQNEAQLDKSGLPSDRFFAERPEGSVSTLKIQRTQQEDSAVYLCASSLAGGKGQGTYEQYFGPGTRLTVT.

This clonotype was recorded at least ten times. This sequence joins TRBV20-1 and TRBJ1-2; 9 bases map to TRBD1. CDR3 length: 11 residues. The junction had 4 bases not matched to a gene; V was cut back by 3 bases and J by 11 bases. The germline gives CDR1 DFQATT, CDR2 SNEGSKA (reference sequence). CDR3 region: CSASYRGRYTF. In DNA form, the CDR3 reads TGCAGTGCTAGCTACAGGGGGCGGTACACCTTC.

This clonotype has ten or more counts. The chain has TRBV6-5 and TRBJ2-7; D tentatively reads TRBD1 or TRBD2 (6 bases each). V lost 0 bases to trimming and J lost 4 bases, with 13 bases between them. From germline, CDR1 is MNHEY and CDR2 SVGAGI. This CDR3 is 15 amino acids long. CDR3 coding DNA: TGTGCCAGCAGTTACTCGACAGGCGGGGCGTACGAGCAGTACTTC. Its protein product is CASSYSTGGAYEQYF.

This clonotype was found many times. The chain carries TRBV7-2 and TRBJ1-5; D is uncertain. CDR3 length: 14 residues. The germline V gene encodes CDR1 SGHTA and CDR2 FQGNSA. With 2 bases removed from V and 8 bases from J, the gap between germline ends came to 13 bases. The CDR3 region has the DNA TGTGCCAGCAGCTTATTTGGGGTGAGGGAGCCCCAGCATTTT. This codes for CASSLFGVREPQHF.

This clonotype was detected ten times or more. The CDR3 DNA sequence: TGTGCCACCAGTGGAGAATGGGGGGGGCGGGAGCAGTTCTTC. This sequence encodes CATSGEWGGREQFF. V and J are TRBV24-1 and TRBJ2-1; D perhaps matches TRBD2 (7 bases). The CDR3 has 14 amino acids. Per germline, CDR1 KGHDR and CDR2 SFDVKD. With 5 bases removed from V and 10 bases from J, the gap between germline ends came to 17 bases.

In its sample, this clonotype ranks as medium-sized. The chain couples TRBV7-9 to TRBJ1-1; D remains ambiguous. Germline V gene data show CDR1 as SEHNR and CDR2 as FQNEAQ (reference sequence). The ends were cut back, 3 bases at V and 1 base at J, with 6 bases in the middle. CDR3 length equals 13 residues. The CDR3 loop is CASSLKTNTEAFF. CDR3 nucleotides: TGTGCCAGCAGCTTGAAGACGAACACTGAAGCTTTCTTT.

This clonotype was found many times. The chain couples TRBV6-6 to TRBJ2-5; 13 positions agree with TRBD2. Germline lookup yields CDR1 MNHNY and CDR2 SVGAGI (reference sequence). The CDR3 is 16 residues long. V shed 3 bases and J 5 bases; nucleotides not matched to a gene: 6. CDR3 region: CASSYTSGGARETQYF. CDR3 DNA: TGTGCCAGCAGTTATACTAGCGGGGGGGCCCGGGAGACCCAGTACTTC.

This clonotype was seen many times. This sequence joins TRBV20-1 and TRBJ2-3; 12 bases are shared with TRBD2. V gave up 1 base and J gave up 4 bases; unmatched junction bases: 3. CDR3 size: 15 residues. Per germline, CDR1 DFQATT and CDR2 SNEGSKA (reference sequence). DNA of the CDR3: TGCAGTGCTAGAGGCCTAGCGGGGGGGCCAGATACGCAGTATTTT. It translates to CSARGLAGGPDTQYF.

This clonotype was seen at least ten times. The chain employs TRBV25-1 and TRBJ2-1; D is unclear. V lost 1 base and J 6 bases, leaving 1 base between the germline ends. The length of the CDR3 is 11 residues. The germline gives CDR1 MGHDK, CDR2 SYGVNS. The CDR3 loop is CASSEFNEQFF. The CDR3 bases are TGTGCCAGCAGTGAATTCAATGAGCAGTTCTTC.

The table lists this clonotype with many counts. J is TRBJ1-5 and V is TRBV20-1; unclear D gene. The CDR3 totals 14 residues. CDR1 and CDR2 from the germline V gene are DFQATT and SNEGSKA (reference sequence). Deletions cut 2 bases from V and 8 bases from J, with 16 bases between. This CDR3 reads CSARPSSGGEPQHF. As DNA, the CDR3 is TGCAGTGCTAGACCCTCGTCGGGCGGAGAGCCCCAGCATTTT.

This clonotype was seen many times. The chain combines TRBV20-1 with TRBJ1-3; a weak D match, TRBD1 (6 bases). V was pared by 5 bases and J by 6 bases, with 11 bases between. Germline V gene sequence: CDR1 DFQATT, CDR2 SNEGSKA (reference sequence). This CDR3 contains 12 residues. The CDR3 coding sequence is TGCAGTGCTCAGAGGACAGAAAACACCATATATTTT. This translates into CSAQRTENTIYF.

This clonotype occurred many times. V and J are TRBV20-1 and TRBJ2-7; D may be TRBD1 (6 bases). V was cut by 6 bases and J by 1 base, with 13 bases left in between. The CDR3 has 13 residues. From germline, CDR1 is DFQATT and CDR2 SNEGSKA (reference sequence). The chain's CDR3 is CSATWTDSYEQYF. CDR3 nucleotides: TGCAGTGCCACCTGGACAGATTCCTACGAGCAGTACTTC.

CDR3: CASSASGTRYEQYF. CDR3 sequence (DNA): TGTGCCAGCAGTGCTTCAGGGACGAGGTACGAGCAGTACTTC. The rearrangement links TRBV2 to TRBJ2-7; D may match TRBD1 or TRBD2 (5 bases each). V was clipped by 4 bases and J by 4 bases, with 14 bases between them. CDR1 and CDR2 (germline): SNHLY, FYNNEI. This CDR3 contains 14 residues.

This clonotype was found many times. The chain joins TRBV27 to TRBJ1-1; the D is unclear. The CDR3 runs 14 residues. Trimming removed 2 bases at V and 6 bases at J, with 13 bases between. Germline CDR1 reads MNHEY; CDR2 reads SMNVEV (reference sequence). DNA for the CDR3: TGTGCCAGCAGTTTAGTCAGCGGTGCCCCTGAAGCTTTCTTT. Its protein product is CASSLVSGAPEAFF.

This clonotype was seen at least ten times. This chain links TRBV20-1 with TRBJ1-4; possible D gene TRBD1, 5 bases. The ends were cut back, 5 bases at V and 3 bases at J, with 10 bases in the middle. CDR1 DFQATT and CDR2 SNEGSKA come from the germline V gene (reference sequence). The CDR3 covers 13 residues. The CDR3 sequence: CSASRDPNEKLFF. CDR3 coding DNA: TGCAGTGCTTCCCGGGACCCTAATGAAAAACTGTTTTTT.

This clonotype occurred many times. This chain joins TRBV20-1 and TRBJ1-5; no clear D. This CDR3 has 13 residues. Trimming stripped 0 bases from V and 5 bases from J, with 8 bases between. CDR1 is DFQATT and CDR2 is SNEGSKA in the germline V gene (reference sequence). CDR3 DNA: TGCAGTGCTAGAGAGGAGTTAGATCAGCCCCAGCATTTT. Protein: CSAREELDQPQHF.

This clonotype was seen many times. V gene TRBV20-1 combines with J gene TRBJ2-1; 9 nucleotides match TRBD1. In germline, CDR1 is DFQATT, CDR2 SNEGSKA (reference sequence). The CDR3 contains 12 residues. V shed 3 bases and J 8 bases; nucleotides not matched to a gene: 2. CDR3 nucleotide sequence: TGCAGTGCTAGCTACAGGGGGCATGAGCAGTTCTTC. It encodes CSASYRGHEQFF.

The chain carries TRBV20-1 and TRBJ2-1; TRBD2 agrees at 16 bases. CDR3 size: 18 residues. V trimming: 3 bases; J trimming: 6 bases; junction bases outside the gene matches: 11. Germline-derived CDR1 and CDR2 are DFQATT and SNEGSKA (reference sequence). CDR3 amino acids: CSASGTSGGAIFGNEQFF. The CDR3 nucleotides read TGCAGTGCTAGCGGGACTAGCGGGGGGGCCATCTTTGGCAATGAGCAGTTCTTC.

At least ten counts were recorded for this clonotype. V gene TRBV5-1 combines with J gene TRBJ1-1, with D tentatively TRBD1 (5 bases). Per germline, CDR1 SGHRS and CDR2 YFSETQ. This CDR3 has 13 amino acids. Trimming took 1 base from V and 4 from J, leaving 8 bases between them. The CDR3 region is CASSLQGATEAFF. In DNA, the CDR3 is TGCGCCAGCAGCTTGCAGGGCGCCACTGAAGCTTTCTTT. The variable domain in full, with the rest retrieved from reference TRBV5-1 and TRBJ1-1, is KAGVTQTPRYLIKTRGQQVTLSCSPISGHRSVSWYQQTPGQGLQFLFEYFSETQRNKGNFPGRFSGRQFSNSRSEMNVSTLELGDSALYLCASSLQGATEAFFGQGTRLTVV.

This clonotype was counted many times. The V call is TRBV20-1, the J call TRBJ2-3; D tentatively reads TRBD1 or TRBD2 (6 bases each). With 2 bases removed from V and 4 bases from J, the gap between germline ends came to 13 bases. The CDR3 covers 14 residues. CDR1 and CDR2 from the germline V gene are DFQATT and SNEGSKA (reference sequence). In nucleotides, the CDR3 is TGCAGTGCTAGAAGCCCGGGGGCAGCAGATACGCAGTATTTT. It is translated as CSARSPGAADTQYF.

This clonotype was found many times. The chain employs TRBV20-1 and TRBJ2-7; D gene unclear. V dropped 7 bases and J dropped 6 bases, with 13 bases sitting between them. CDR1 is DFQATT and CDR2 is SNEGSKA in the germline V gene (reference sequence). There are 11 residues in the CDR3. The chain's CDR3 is CSGARSSEQYF. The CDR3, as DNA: TGCAGTGGTGCTAGATCAAGCGAGCAGTACTTC.

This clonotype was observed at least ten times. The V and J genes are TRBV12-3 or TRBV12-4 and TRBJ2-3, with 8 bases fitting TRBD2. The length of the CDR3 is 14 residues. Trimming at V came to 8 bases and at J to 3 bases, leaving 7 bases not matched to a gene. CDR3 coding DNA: TGTGCCAGCGACGGGGGGGGCGCAACAGATACGCAGTATTTT. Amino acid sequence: CASDGGGATDTQYF.